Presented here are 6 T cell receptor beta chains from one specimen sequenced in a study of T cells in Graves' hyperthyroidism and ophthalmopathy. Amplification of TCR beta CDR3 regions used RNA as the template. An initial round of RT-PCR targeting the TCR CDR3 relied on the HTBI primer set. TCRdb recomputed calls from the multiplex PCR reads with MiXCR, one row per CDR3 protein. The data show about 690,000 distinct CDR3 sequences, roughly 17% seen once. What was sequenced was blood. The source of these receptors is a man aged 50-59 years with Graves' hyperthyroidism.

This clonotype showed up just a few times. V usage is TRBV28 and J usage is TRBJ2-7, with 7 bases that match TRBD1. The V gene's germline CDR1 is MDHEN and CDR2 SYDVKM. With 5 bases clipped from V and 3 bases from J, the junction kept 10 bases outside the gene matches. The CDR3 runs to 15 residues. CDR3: CASSNKDRDSYEQYF. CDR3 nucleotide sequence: TGTGCCAGCAGTAACAAAGACCGGGACAGCTACGAGCAGTACTTC.

The CDR3 DNA reads TGTGCCATCAGTGTGGGGGGAATAGACTATGGCTACACCTTC. Translating it yields CAISVGGIDYGYTF. This chain uses TRBV10-3 with TRBJ1-2; a weak D match, TRBD1 (5 bases). V gave up 4 bases and J gave up 3 bases, with 12 bases separating them. Per the germline V gene, CDR1 is ENHRY and CDR2 is SYGVKD. There are 14 residues in the CDR3.

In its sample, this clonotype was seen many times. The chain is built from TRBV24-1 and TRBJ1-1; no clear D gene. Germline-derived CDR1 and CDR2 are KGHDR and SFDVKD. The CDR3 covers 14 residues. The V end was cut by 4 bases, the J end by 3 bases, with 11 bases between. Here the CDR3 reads CATSDSGRDTEAFF. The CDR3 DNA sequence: TGTGCCACCAGTGACTCCGGGAGAGACACTGAAGCTTTCTTT.

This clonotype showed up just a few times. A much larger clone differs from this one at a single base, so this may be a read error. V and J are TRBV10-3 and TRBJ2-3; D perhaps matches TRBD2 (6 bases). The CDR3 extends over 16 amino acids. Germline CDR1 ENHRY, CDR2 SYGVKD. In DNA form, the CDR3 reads TGTGCCATCAGTAAGTCAAGGGCGGGGACCCACGATACGCAGTATTTT. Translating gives CAISKSRAGTHDTQYF.

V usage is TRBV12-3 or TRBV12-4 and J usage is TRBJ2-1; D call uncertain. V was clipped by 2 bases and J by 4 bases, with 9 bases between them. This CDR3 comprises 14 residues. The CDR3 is CASSLSSIYNEQFF. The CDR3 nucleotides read TGTGCCAGCAGTTTATCGTCGATTTACAATGAGCAGTTCTTC.

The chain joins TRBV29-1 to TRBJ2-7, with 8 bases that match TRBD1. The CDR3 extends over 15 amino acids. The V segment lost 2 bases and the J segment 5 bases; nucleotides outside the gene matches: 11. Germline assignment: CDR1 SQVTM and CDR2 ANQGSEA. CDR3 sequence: CSVEWRRQGLDEQYF. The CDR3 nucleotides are TGCAGCGTTGAATGGCGGCGACAGGGGTTGGACGAGCAGTACTTC.